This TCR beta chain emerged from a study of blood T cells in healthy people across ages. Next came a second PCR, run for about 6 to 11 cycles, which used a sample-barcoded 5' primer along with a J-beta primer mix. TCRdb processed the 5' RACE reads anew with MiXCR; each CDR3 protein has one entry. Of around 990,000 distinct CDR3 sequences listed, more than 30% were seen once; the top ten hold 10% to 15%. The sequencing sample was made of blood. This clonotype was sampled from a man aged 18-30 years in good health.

The CDR3 here is CASSESGGLRDTQYF. The DNA of the CDR3 is TGTGCCAGCAGTGAAAGCGGGGGCCTTAGAGATACGCAGTATTTT. This chain uses TRBV6-4 with TRBJ2-3, with 8 bases matching TRBD2. Germline lookup yields CDR1 MRHNA and CDR2 SNTAGT. V trimming: 3 bases; J trimming: 5 bases; junction bases outside the gene matches: 7. The length of the CDR3 is 15 residues.